The clone carrying this T cell receptor (beta chain) has only a few counts. The antigen remains unidentified. This sample was included in a study of CD8 T cells in ankylosing spondylitis. Quantitative 5'-RACE was performed with molecular barcodes, and it yielded the TCR beta libraries. TCRdb called the 5' RACE reads again in MiXCR, with one record for every CDR3 protein. Among tens of thousands of distinct CDR3 sequences listed, about 9% were seen once. General observations from the study: The study looked at matched synovial fluid samples from ankylosing spondylitis patients. Disease-linked clones were reported to be significantly enriched there. Among TCR beta sequences, a motif of eight highly homologous variants appeared characteristic of ankylosing spondylitis blood.

CDR1 MDHEN and CDR2 SYDVKM come from the germline V gene. The CDR3 contains 15 residues. Losses at the gene ends were 6 bases for V and 2 bases for J; bases not matched to a gene: 7. This clonotype was sampled from a male donor with ankylosing spondylitis. The chain has TRBV28 and TRBJ2-3; 8 positions match TRBD2. Sequencing was done on a sample of blood, either unsorted or a sorted T cell fraction (not recorded which). DNA of the CDR3: TGTGCCAGCAGCGGTCCGCGGGAGGCCACAGATACGCAGTATTTT. As protein: CASSGPREATDTQYF.